These T cell receptor beta chains were read from a single sample in a study of shared clonotypes between healthy human individuals. Libraries were prepared by immunoSEQ multiplex PCR; TCRdb keeps only in-frame clonotypes and omits some of them. The sample contains about half a million clones, over 70% of which appear only once. The material sequenced was PBMCs. The receptors originated from a middle-aged woman in good health. Some clones in this sample may be carry-over from other donors' samples. Both conserved end residues are part of each CDR3. The D gene is left open where the match is weak. Only some rows state a clone size, as once, few, many or a class for expanded clones.

clone size	J gene	D gene	V gene	CDR3 DNA	CDR3 protein
.	TRBJ2-6	.	TRBV29-1	TGCAGCGCCGCAGGATCCTCTGGGGCCAACGTCCTGACTTTC	CSAAGSSGANVLTF
.	TRBJ1-4	TRBD1	TRBV5-6	TGTGCCAGCAGCTTGGAGGCAGGGGGTGAAAAACTGTTTTTT	CASSLEAGGEKLFF
.	TRBJ2-7	TRBD2	TRBV6-1	TGTGCCAGCAGCGAGCGGGGGGGACCCTCCTACGAGCAGTACTTC	CASSERGGPSYEQYF
.	TRBJ2-6	.	TRBV6-6	TGTGCCACCCGGGACATATTCTCTGGGGCCAACGTCCTGACTTTC	CATRDIFSGANVLTF
.	TRBJ1-1	.	TRBV19	TGTGCCAGTAGTATTGGGGGGGAGAGTTTCGAAGCTTTCTTT	CASSIGGESFEAFF
few	TRBJ2-5	TRBD1	TRBV5-6	TGTGCCAGCAGCGGGATGGGACAGGGGTACCAAGAGACCCAGTACTTC	CASSGMGQGYQETQYF
few	TRBJ2-7	TRBD2	TRBV5-1	TGCGCCAGCAGCCCGGGACTAGCGGGAGAGTTTCGGTACTTC	CASSPGLAGEFRYF
.	TRBJ2-1	.	TRBV6-4	TGTGCCAGCAGCGAAGGGACCACCAGTGAGCAGTTCTTC	CASSEGTTSEQFF
.	TRBJ2-2	TRBD2	TRBV10-3	TGTGCCATCAGTGACTACACTAGCGCCACACGGGACACCGGGGAGCTGTTTTTT	CAISDYTSATRDTGELFF
.	TRBJ1-1	.	TRBV11-3	TGTGCCAGCAGCCCGGGGGCGAGTACTGAAGCTTTCTTT	CASSPGASTEAFF
few	TRBJ1-5	.	TRBV4-2	TGTGCCAGCAGCCCCAAGTGGAATCAGCCCCAGCATTTT	CASSPKWNQPQHF
.	TRBJ2-7	TRBD2	TRBV11-3	TGTGCCAGCAGCTTAGGACTAGCGGGAGTTGGCGAGCAGTACTTC	CASSLGLAGVGEQYF
.	TRBJ2-7	.	TRBV6-6	TGTGCCAGCAGTTCCACCCTAGGGGAGCAGTACTTC	CASSSTLGEQYF
few	TRBJ2-5	.	TRBV10-3	TGTGCCATCAGTGAGAACGGTGAGACCCAGTACTTC	CAISENGETQYF
few	TRBJ2-1	TRBD2	TRBV7-8	TGTGCCAGCAGCCCCCGACTAGCGGGTACCCATAGCTCCTACAATGAGCAGTTCTTC	CASSPRLAGTHSSYNEQFF
.	TRBJ1-2	.	TRBV5-1	TGCGCCAGCAGCTCCGCTGGCAGACTCTATGGCTACACCTTC	CASSSAGRLYGYTF
few	TRBJ1-2	TRBD1	TRBV30	TGTGCCTGGAGTCGGGAGGGGGCCACTAACTATGGCTACACCTTC	CAWSREGATNYGYTF
.	TRBJ2-7	TRBD1	TRBV7-9	TGTGCCAGCAGCTCTAGACCGGGACAGGGAGTGCCCTACGAGCAGTACTTC	CASSSRPGQGVPYEQYF
.	TRBJ2-2	.	TRBV5-4	TGTGCCAGCAGCTTGTCTAGGACTTACACCGGGGAGCTGTTTTTT	CASSLSRTYTGELFF
.	TRBJ1-2	TRBD1	TRBV5-1	TGCGCCAGCAGCTTGGAGGGACAGGGGGTATATGGCTACACCTTC	CASSLEGQGVYGYTF
.	TRBJ2-1	.	TRBV25-1	TGTGCCAGCAGTGAATTGGGTAGCTATGAGGGCTACAATGAGCAGTTCTTC	CASSELGSYEGYNEQFF
many	TRBJ2-7	.	TRBV9	TGTGCCAGCAGCCCCACCGCGTCCGGAAGACGAACCTACGAGCAGTACTTC	CASSPTASGRRTYEQYF
many	TRBJ1-4	.	TRBV9	TGTGCCAGCAGCGTAGGTGGGCGCAGAAATGAAAAACTGTTTTTT	CASSVGGRRNEKLFF
.	TRBJ2-5	.	TRBV29-1	TGCAGCGTTGCCCAGTCCTTCGAGGAGACCCAGTACTTC	CSVAQSFEETQYF
.	TRBJ2-1	.	TRBV28	TGTGCCAGCAGTCCCCCCCGGGGGGAGCAGTTCTTC	CASSPPRGEQFF
.	TRBJ1-5	TRBD1	TRBV10-3	TGTGCCATCAGTGGGCAGGGGGGTCAGCCCCAGCATTTT	CAISGQGGQPQHF
.	TRBJ1-5	.	TRBV28	TGTGCCAGCAGTTTAGGGCCCCAGCATTTT	CASSLGPQHF
.	TRBJ1-1	.	TRBV5-4	TGCGCCAGCAGCCAAGATGCGGAGACTGAAGCTTTCTTT	CASSQDAETEAFF
.	TRBJ2-1	.	TRBV11-3	TGTGCCAGCAGCTTATTAGCGGAAGATGAGCAGTTCTTC	CASSLLAEDEQFF
.	TRBJ2-7	.	TRBV9	TGTGCCAGCAGCGCGATAGACAGCCCTCCCTACGAGCAGTACTTC	CASSAIDSPPYEQYF
few	TRBJ2-1	TRBD2	TRBV2	TGTGCCAGCAGTTGGACTAGCGGGAGTGATGAGCAGTTCTTC	CASSWTSGSDEQFF
.	TRBJ2-1	TRBD2	TRBV5-4	TGTGCCAGCAGCTCGGGACTAGCGGGAGTCATAAATGAGCAGTTCTTC	CASSSGLAGVINEQFF
.	TRBJ1-1	.	TRBV5-4	TGTGCCAGCAGCTTGGACGCGATAGCTGAAGCTTTCTTT	CASSLDAIAEAFF
.	TRBJ2-4	.	TRBV29-1	TGCAGCGTTGCTCAGGGAGGCAACATTCAGTACTTC	CSVAQGGNIQYF
.	TRBJ1-2	TRBD1	TRBV30	TGTGCCTGGAGAGAACCGGGACAGGGGTTCTATGGCTACACCTTC	CAWREPGQGFYGYTF
.	TRBJ1-5	.	TRBV5-4	TGTGCCAGCAGCTTGCAAGGGATCGATCAGCCCCAGCATTTT	CASSLQGIDQPQHF
once	TRBJ1-2	.	TRBV28	TGTGCCAGCAGTTTCGCACAGGAACCCTATGGCTACACCTTC	CASSFAQEPYGYTF
.	TRBJ2-4	.	TRBV4-1	TGCGCCAGCAGCCAAGATCTGGGGGGAGGAATGAAACTAGCCAAAAACATTCAGTACTTC	CASSQDLGGGMKLAKNIQYF
.	TRBJ1-5	TRBD1	TRBV28	TGTGCCAGCAGTCCGGGGGACAGGGGTAGCAATCAGCCCCAGCATTTT	CASSPGDRGSNQPQHF
.	TRBJ2-7	.	TRBV5-1	TGCGCCAGCAGCGCGTCCTACGAGCAGTACTTC	CASSASYEQYF
.	TRBJ2-2	TRBD1	TRBV7-9	TGTGCCGCGACGACAGGGGGCGTGAACACCGGGGAGCTGTTTTTT	CAATTGGVNTGELFF
.	TRBJ2-4	TRBD1	TRBV5-1	TGCGCCAGCAGCTTGGCGGTGGCAGGGGGCAAGGTTTCGCACATTCAGTACTTC	CASSLAVAGGKVSHIQYF
.	TRBJ2-3	.	TRBV4-3	TGCGCCAGCAGCCACCTAGTCACAGATACGCAGTATTTT	CASSHLVTDTQYF
.	TRBJ2-7	.	TRBV30	TGTGCCTGGAGTGTTGTCGGGTCGCAGCAGTACTTC	CAWSVVGSQQYF
.	TRBJ1-3	.	TRBV4-2	TGTGCCAGCAGCCAAGATTGGGGGCGCGGTGGAAACACCATATATTTT	CASSQDWGRGGNTIYF
.	TRBJ2-1	.	TRBV15	TGTGCCACCAGCAGTTCCACCGGGACCCCTTACAATGAGCAGTTCTTC	CATSSSTGTPYNEQFF
.	TRBJ1-1	.	TRBV5-1	TGCGCCAGCAGCTTGGCCCCGGGAATGGACACTGAAGCTTTCTTT	CASSLAPGMDTEAFF
.	TRBJ2-7	TRBD2	TRBV7-9	TGTGCCAGCAGCTCATCGGGGACTAGCGGCTACGAGCAGTACTTC	CASSSSGTSGYEQYF
.	TRBJ2-5	.	TRBV7-9	TGTGCCAGCAGCCGCCTCTTAGCGGTCCAAGAGACCCAGTACTTC	CASSRLLAVQETQYF
.	TRBJ1-5	.	TRBV10-2	TGCGCCAGCAGCCCCATTTTGGAGCCCCAGCATTTT	CASSPILEPQHF
few	TRBJ2-5	TRBD1	TRBV28	TGTGCCAGCAGGGACAGGGGAGGTTCGGAGACCCAGTACTTC	CASRDRGGSETQYF
once	TRBJ2-3	TRBD1	TRBV7-7	TGTGCCAGCAGCCGGGACAGGGAAGATACGCAGTATTTT	CASSRDREDTQYF
.	TRBJ1-3	.	TRBV30	TGTGCCTGGAGTGCCCTTCGTTACACCATATATTTT	CAWSALRYTIYF
.	TRBJ2-1	TRBD2	TRBV28	TGTGCCAGCAGTTTTTCCGGGACTAGCGGGAATGAGCAGTTCTTC	CASSFSGTSGNEQFF
.	TRBJ2-3	TRBD2	TRBV7-8	TGTGCCAGCAGGACTAGCGGGGCAGATACGCAGTATTTT	CASRTSGADTQYF